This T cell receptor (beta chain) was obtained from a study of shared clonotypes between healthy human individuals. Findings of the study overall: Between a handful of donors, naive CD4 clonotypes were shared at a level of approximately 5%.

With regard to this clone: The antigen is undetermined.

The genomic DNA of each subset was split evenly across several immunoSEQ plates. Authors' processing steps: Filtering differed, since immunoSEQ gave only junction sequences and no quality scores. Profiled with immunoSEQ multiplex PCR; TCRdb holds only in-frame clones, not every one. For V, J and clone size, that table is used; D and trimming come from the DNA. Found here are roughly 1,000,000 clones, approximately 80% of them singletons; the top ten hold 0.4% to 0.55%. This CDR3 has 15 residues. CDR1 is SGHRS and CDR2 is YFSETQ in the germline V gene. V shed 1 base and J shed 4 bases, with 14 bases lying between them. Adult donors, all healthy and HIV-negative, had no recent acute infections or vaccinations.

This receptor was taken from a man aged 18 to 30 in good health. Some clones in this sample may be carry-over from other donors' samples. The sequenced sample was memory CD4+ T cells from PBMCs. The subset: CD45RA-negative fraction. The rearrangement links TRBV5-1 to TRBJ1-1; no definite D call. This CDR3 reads CASSLMATGGTEAFF. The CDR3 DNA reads TGCGCCAGCAGCTTGATGGCCACCGGCGGCACTGAAGCTTTCTTT.